This section outlines one T cell receptor beta chain sequence together with its context. CDR3 length equals 19 residues. After removal of 8 bases from V and 2 bases from J, the junction contained 22 bases not matched to a gene. Germline CDR1 MDHEN, CDR2 SYDVKM. This specimen comes from a study of shared T cell receptors in the human thymus. The data were produced by immunoSEQ multiplex PCR, yet TCRdb's version contains in-frame clones alone and is incomplete. The data show a few hundred thousand clones, around 93% seen once. This clonotype originated in a human donor. What was sequenced was thymocytes. This chain uses TRBV28 with TRBJ1-2, with 8 bases matching TRBD1. The CDR3 sequence is CASRKSRRDRNTNNYGYTF. For the CDR3, the DNA is TGTGCCAGCCGTAAATCGAGGCGGGACAGGAACACGAACAACTATGGCTACACCTTC.